The present T cell receptor (beta chain) was sequenced within a study of T cell responses to AZD1222 COVID-19 vaccine. Trimming removed 5 bases from V and 5 bases from J; junction bases left unmatched: 5. Germline V lookup: CDR1 LGHNA, CDR2 YSLEER. This CDR3 contains 15 residues. Worth noting for this clone: The antigen remains undetermined.

Pooling covered second doses at about 4 or about 12 weeks. Findings and limits, study-wide: There were mostly white British donors and more females than males, and clonal diversity was possibly underestimated. Distributed over spike, vaccine-associated CD4 TCRs predominated at 160-218 and 743-854. Repertoires were obtained solely post-peak T cell response.

The method was immunoSEQ multiplex PCR; TCRdb's version includes in-frame clones alone and lacks a portion of them. This table holds 250,000 to 300,000 clones, around 93% found once. The chain links TRBV4-3 to TRBJ2-1; 11 nucleotides match TRBD2. The sample here was peripheral blood, taken 28 days after the second AZD1222 dose. This clonotype was obtained from an adult who received the AZD1222 COVID-19 vaccine. CDR3 region: CASSWGLAANNEQFF. The CDR3 coding sequence is TGCGCCAGCAGCTGGGGACTAGCGGCCAACAATGAGCAGTTCTTC.